This T cell receptor beta chain was obtained from a study of shared clonotypes between healthy human individuals. Deep-level settings were used for running the assay. The data were produced by immunoSEQ multiplex PCR, yet TCRdb's version contains in-frame clones alone and is incomplete. The table records 550,000 to 850,000 clones, 55% to 80% of them present only once. The sample holds a few counts of this clone. Other nucleotide sequences from this sample produce the same CDR3. The CDR3 runs to 14 residues. The germline V gene encodes CDR1 MNHEY and CDR2 SMNVEV (reference sequence). With 5 bases clipped from V and 3 bases from J, the junction kept 5 bases outside the gene matches.

Input material: memory CD4+ T cells sorted from blood. Subset noted: CD45RA-negative fraction. The genes are TRBV27 and TRBJ2-7; 9 nucleotides line up with TRBD1. This TCR came from a woman aged 25 to 45 in good health. CDR3 in amino acids: CASSRPGQGYEQYF. CDR3 nucleotide sequence: TGTGCCAGCAGTCGACCGGGACAGGGCTACGAGCAGTACTTC.